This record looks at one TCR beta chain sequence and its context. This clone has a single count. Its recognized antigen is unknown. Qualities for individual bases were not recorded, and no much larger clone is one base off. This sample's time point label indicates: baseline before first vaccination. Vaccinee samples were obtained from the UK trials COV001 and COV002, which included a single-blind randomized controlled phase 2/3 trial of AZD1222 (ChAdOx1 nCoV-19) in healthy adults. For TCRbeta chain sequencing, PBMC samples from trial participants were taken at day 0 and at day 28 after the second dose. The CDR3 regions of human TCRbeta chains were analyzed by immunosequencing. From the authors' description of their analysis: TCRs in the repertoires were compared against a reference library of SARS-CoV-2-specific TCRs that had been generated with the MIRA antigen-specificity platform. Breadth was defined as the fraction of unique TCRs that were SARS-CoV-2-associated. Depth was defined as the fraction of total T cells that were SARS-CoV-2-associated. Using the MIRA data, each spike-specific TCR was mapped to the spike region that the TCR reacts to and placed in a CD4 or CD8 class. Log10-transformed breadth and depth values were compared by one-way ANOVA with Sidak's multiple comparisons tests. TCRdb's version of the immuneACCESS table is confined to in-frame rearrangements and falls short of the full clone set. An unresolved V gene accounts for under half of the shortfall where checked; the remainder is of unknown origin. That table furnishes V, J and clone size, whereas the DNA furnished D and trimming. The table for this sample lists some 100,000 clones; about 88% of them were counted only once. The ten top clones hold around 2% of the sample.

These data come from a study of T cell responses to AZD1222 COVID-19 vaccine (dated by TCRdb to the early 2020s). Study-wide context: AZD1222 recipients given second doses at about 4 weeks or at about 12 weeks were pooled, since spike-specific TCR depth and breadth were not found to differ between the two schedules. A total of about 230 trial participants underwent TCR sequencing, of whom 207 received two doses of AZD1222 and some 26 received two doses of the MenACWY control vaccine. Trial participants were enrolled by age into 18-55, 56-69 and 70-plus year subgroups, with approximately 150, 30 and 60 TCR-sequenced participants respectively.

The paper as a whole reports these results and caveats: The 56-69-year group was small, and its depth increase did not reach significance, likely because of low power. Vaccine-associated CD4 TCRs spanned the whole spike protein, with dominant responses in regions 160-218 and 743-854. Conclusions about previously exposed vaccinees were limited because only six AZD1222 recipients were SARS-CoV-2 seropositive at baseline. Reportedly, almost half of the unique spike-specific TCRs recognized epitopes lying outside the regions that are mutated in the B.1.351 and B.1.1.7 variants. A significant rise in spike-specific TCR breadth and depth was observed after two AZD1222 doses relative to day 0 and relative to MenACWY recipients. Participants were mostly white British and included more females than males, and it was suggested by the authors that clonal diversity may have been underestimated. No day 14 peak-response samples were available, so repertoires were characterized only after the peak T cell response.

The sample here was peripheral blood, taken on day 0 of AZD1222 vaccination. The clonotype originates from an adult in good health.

The DNA sequence reads TGTGCCAGTAGCCCGACTAGCCGGCATGAGCAGTTCTTC. The translation is CASSPTSRHEQFF. Recombination linked TRBV19 to TRBJ2-1; 7 bases in the junction line up with TRBD2. After removal of 6 bases from V and 8 bases from J, the junction retains 7 bases not matched to a gene. Its CDR3 holds 13 amino acids, cysteine through phenylalanine. Only CDR3 DNA remains: 39 bases, in frame from the first base. The germline V gene (reference sequence) supplies CDR1 LNHDA and CDR2 SQIVND.